This passage covers 27 T cell receptor beta chains from one sample sequenced in a study of shared clonotypes between healthy human individuals. The repertoire was sequenced with immunoSEQ multiplex PCR; TCRdb's copy has only in-frame clones and lacks some. Among about 1.5 million clones listed, around 98% were seen once. Material: naive CD4+ T cells sorted from blood. Subset given: CD45RA+ positively selected. The receptors shown here come from a man aged 25-45 years in good health.

This clone was detected only once. The genes are TRBV4-1 and TRBJ1-1; 8 positions match TRBD1. With V trimmed by 4 bases and J by 5 bases, 6 bases remained unmatched. CDR1 is MGHRA and CDR2 is YSYEKL in the germline V gene. The CDR3 has 14 residues. CDR3 sequence reads: CASSPERTGTEAFF. Written as DNA, the CDR3 is TGCGCCAGCAGCCCAGAAAGGACAGGGACTGAAGCTTTCTTT.

The CDR3 sequence is CASSLAGADIQYF. The CDR3, as DNA: TGTGCCAGCAGCTTAGCCGGGGCGGACATTCAGTACTTC. The V call is TRBV7-9, the J call TRBJ2-4; D tentatively fits TRBD1 or TRBD2 (5 bases each). This CDR3 has 13 residues. Trimming removed 0 bases at V and 8 bases at J, with 8 bases between. Germline CDR1 and CDR2: SEHNR and FQNEAQ (reference sequence).

This sequence joins TRBV6-1 and TRBJ2-7, with D hard to call. Deletions cut 6 bases from V and 0 bases from J, with 12 bases between. The CDR3 runs 14 residues. Germline values: CDR1 MNHNS, CDR2 SASEGT. For the CDR3, the DNA is TGTGCCAGCAGAAATGAGAGACACTCCTACGAGCAGTACTTC. Translated: CASRNERHSYEQYF.

The chain uses TRBV28 and TRBJ2-4; no definite D call. Germline V gene data show CDR1 as MDHEN and CDR2 as SYDVKM. Trimming removed 3 bases at V and 3 bases at J, with 12 bases between. CDR3 size: 15 residues. CDR3 sequence reads: CASSLPLGDKNIQYF. The CDR3 nucleotides are TGTGCCAGCAGTTTGCCCCTCGGAGACAAAAACATTCAGTACTTC.

The genes are TRBV2 and TRBJ2-2, with 9 positions matching TRBD1. The CDR3 contains 16 residues. Germline V gene lookup returns CDR1 SNHLY and CDR2 FYNNEI. After removal of 8 bases from V and 2 bases from J, the junction contained 9 bases not matched to a gene. The DNA for the CDR3 is TGTGCCAGCGGGGACAGGGAAAGGGGAAACACCGGGGAGCTGTTTTTT. Protein: CASGDRERGNTGELFF.

This chain links TRBV19 with TRBJ1-5, with 9 bases identical to TRBD1. CDR3 length: 16 residues. After removal of 0 bases from V and 4 bases from J, the junction contained 4 bases not matched to a gene. Germline V CDR1 and CDR2: LNHDA, SQIVND (reference sequence). CDR3 coding DNA: TGTGCCAGTAGTATAGAACAGGGGGCCTATAATCAGCCCCAGCATTTT. Its translation is CASSIEQGAYNQPQHF.

V usage is TRBV4-1 and J usage is TRBJ2-1; 7 bases map to TRBD2. This CDR3 is 17 amino acids long. Trimming cost V 1 base and J 4 bases; bases outside gene matches: 10. Looked up from germline, CDR1 is MGHRA and CDR2 is YSYEKL. CDR3: CASSQGLLARKYNEQFF. DNA for the CDR3: TGCGCCAGCAGCCAAGGGTTACTAGCGAGAAAGTACAATGAGCAGTTCTTC.

The chain is built from TRBV7-2 and TRBJ2-6; D is uncertain. CDR3 length: 13 residues. The ends were cut back, 4 bases at V and 4 bases at J, with 5 bases in the middle. In germline, CDR1 is SGHTA, CDR2 FQGNSA. CDR3 sequence: CASSYLGANVLTF. The CDR3 region has the DNA TGTGCCAGCAGCTACTTGGGGGCCAACGTCCTGACTTTC.

The genes are TRBV6-5 and TRBJ2-7; 10 nucleotides line up with TRBD1. Germline V gives CDR1 MNHEY, CDR2 SVGAGI. Trimming took 6 bases from V and 6 from J; bases not matched to a gene: 11. The CDR3 totals 15 residues. CDR3 nucleotide sequence: TGTGCCAGCAGCCGCTCCGGGACAGGGGATCTCGAGCAGTACTTC. It encodes CASSRSGTGDLEQYF.

The chain couples TRBV5-4 to TRBJ2-1; 9 nucleotides agree with TRBD2. V shed 0 bases, J shed 5 bases, and the junction held 6 bases outside the gene matches. This CDR3 is 16 amino acids long. Looked up from germline, CDR1 is SGHNT and CDR2 is YYREEE (reference sequence). CDR3 amino acids: CASSLGSSGANNEQFF. CDR3 nucleotides: TGTGCCAGCAGCTTGGGCTCTAGCGGGGCTAACAATGAGCAGTTCTTC.

The gene calls are TRBV9 and TRBJ2-1; TRBD2 agrees at 10 bases. The CDR3 has 19 amino acids. The V and J ends lost 2 bases and 0 bases, in that order; junction bases with no gene match: 11. The germline CDR1 and CDR2 sequences are SGDLS and YYNGEE. CDR3 in DNA: TGTGCCAGCAGCGTCCTCAGCGGGAGGGCCCTCGCCTCCTACAATGAGCAGTTCTTC. Translation gives CASSVLSGRALASYNEQFF.

The chain combines TRBV6-4 with TRBJ2-1; 10 bases align to TRBD2. The CDR3 spans 14 residues. Germline loops: CDR1 MRHNA, CDR2 SNTAGT. V dropped 4 bases and J dropped 8; count of bases not matched to a gene: 5. As DNA, the CDR3 is TGTGCCAGCAGTGTAGCGGGAGGTAGCCATGAGCAGTTCTTC. It translates to CASSVAGGSHEQFF.

The rearrangement uses TRBV29-1 and TRBJ2-7; a weak D match, TRBD1 (7 bases). The CDR3 extends over 13 amino acids. The germline gives CDR1 SQVTM, CDR2 ANQGSEA. Trimming took 6 bases from V and 3 from J, leaving 15 bases between them. The CDR3 DNA follows: TGCAGCGTGGAGGGGGCGGGGAACTACGAGCAGTACTTC. This gives the protein CSVEGAGNYEQYF.

The chain carries TRBV5-5 and TRBJ1-3, with TRBD1 matching 7 bases. CDR1 SGHKS and CDR2 YYEKEE come from the germline V gene (reference sequence). V dropped 4 bases and J dropped 4; count of bases not matched to a gene: 8. The CDR3 extends over 15 amino acids. The CDR3: CASSQQGIGGNTIYF. The CDR3 DNA reads as TGTGCCAGCAGCCAACAGGGGATTGGAGGAAACACCATATATTTT. Together with reference TRBV5-5 and TRBJ1-3, the CDR3 gives the full variable domain: DAGVTQSPTHLIKTRGQQVTLRCSPISGHKSVSWYQQVLGQGPQFIFQYYEKEERGRGNFPDRFSARQFPNYSSELNVNALLLGDSALYLCASSQQGIGGNTIYFGEGSWLTVV.

J is TRBJ2-7 and V is TRBV15, with a tentative D call TRBD2 (6 bases). The CDR3 length is 15 residues. V was clipped by 2 bases and J by 7 bases, with 18 bases between them. Germline loops: CDR1 LNHNV, CDR2 YYDKDF (reference sequence). The CDR3, as DNA: TGTGCCACCAGCAGAAATTCCCCCGGGAGTGGTGAGCAGTACTTC. This translates into CATSRNSPGSGEQYF.

The CDR3 region is CASSVQGGALQETQYF. The CDR3, as DNA: TGTGCCAGCAGCGTCCAGGGTGGGGCCTTACAAGAGACCCAGTACTTC. J is TRBJ2-5 and V is TRBV9, with D possibly TRBD1 on 5 matching bases. This CDR3 is 16 amino acids long. The germline V gene has CDR1 SGDLS and CDR2 YYNGEE. V was pared by 2 bases and J by 2 bases, with 16 bases between.

The rearrangement links TRBV7-2 to TRBJ2-7, with D possibly being TRBD2 (6 bases). V lost 6 bases, J lost 8 bases, and 17 bases lay in between. From germline, CDR1 is SGHTA and CDR2 FQGNSA. The CDR3 loop spans 13 amino acids. Here the CDR3 DNA reads TGTGCCAGCAGTGGGGAGCGGGCTGAACAGCAGTACTTC. This translates into CASSGERAEQQYF. Together with reference TRBV7-2 and TRBJ2-7, the CDR3 gives the full variable domain: GAGVSQSPSNKVTEKGKDVELRCDPISGHTALYWYRQSLGQGLEFLIYFQGNSAPDKSGLPSDRFSAERTGGSVSTLTIQRTQQEDSAVYLCASSGERAEQQYFGPGTRLTVT.

In this sample, this clone turned up a few times. This chain connects TRBV21-1 to TRBJ2-7; the D call in the table, TRBD1, was not verified against the DNA. TRBV21-1 is a documented pseudogene. There are 16 residues in the CDR3. The CDR3 is CASSKKGQGGSYEQYF. The CDR3, as DNA: TGTGCCAGCAGCAAGAAAGGACAGGGGGGGTCCTACGAGCAGTACTTC.

The chain couples TRBV5-1 to TRBJ2-1; TRBD1 or TRBD2 may be the D gene (6 bases each). The CDR3 is 17 amino acids. In germline, CDR1 is SGHRS, CDR2 YFSETQ. Trimming removed 4 bases at V and 2 bases at J, with 19 bases between. In DNA, the CDR3 is TGCGCCAGCAGCGGAGGGACACTCAAGGGGACCTACAATGAGCAGTTCTTC. Its protein product is CASSGGTLKGTYNEQFF.

The genes are TRBV7-9 and TRBJ1-1; D unresolved. Trimming took 1 base from V and 4 from J, leaving 10 bases between them. CDR3 size: 14 residues. The germline V gene has CDR1 SEHNR and CDR2 FQNEAQ (reference sequence). The CDR3 DNA sequence: TGTGCCAGCAGCTTAGGAGGTTGGGTCACTGAAGCTTTCTTT. It yields the protein CASSLGGWVTEAFF.

The V and J genes are TRBV7-9 and TRBJ1-5; 7 nucleotides line up with TRBD1. This CDR3 contains 15 residues. The J segment lost 2 bases and the V segment lost 5 bases, leaving 6 bases of the junction unmatched. Germline V gives CDR1 SEHNR, CDR2 FQNEAQ (reference sequence). Here the CDR3 reads CASSRQGSGNQPQHF. The CDR3 nucleotides are TGTGCCAGCAGCCGACAGGGATCGGGCAATCAGCCCCAGCATTTT.

The chain carries TRBV19 and TRBJ1-4; TRBD1 matches at 9 bases. Per the germline V gene, CDR1 is LNHDA and CDR2 is SQIVND (reference sequence). V was pared by 6 bases and J by 10 bases, with 9 bases of the junction left unmatched. The CDR3 contains 14 residues. Here the CDR3 reads CASSPGTGIGKLFF. The CDR3 DNA follows: TGTGCCAGTAGCCCCGGGACAGGGATCGGAAAACTGTTTTTT. The variable domain in full, with the rest retrieved from reference TRBV19 and TRBJ1-4, is DGGITQSPKYLFRKEGQNVTLSCEQNLNHDAMYWYRQDPGQGLRLIYYSQIVNDFQKGDIAEGYSVSREKKESFPLTVTSAQKNPTAFYLCASSPGTGIGKLFFGSGTQLSVL.

The V and J genes are TRBV2 and TRBJ2-3; 7 bases are shared with TRBD2. From germline, CDR1 is SNHLY and CDR2 FYNNEI. The CDR3 consists of 16 residues. Germline trimming cut 3 bases from V and 4 bases from J; bases unmatched to any gene: 10. CDR3 sequence (DNA): TGTGCCAGCAGTGATTGGCCCAGCGGGATATCAGATACGCAGTATTTT. Encoded protein: CASSDWPSGISDTQYF. The entire variable domain, with the rest obtained from reference TRBV2 and TRBJ2-3, is as follows: EPEVTQTPSHQVTQMGQEVILRCVPISNHLYFYWYRQILGQKVEFLVSFYNNEISEKSEIFDDQFSVERPDGSNFTLKIRSTKLEDSAMYFCASSDWPSGISDTQYFGPGTRLTVL.

This clone showed up just once. The V call is TRBV6-4, the J call TRBJ1-2; no firm D call. Germline V gene lookup returns CDR1 MRHNA and CDR2 SNTAGT. This CDR3 has 13 residues. Trimming took 6 bases from V and 4 from J, leaving 12 bases between them. CDR3 in DNA: TGTGCCAGCAGGGCTGACGGATTCTATGGCTACACCTTC. Its translation is CASRADGFYGYTF.

The chain carries TRBV19 and TRBJ2-3, with unresolved D. The CDR3 consists of 14 residues. In germline, CDR1 is LNHDA, CDR2 SQIVND (reference sequence). Trimming pared 3 bases from V and 2 bases from J, leaving 9 bases between. The CDR3, as DNA: TGTGCCAGTAGTATCGGCAGACTCACAGATACGCAGTATTTT. Its protein is CASSIGRLTDTQYF.

V and J are TRBV19 and TRBJ2-3; no firm D call. Germline V gene data show CDR1 as LNHDA and CDR2 as SQIVND (reference sequence). CDR3 length equals 15 residues. V lost 3 bases to trimming and J lost 3 bases, with 13 bases between them. As DNA, the CDR3 is TGTGCCAGTAGTATTGGTGGCGTGCAAACAGATACGCAGTATTTT. Translation gives CASSIGGVQTDTQYF.

The V call is TRBV7-2, the J call TRBJ2-7; 9 nucleotides agree with TRBD1. CDR3 size: 15 residues. Trimming removed 2 bases from V and 6 bases from J; junction bases left unmatched: 8. Germline V gene lookup returns CDR1 SGHTA and CDR2 FQGNSA. The CDR3: CASSLLDRGFGEQYF. For the CDR3, the DNA is TGTGCCAGCAGCTTACTCGACAGGGGGTTCGGCGAGCAGTACTTC.